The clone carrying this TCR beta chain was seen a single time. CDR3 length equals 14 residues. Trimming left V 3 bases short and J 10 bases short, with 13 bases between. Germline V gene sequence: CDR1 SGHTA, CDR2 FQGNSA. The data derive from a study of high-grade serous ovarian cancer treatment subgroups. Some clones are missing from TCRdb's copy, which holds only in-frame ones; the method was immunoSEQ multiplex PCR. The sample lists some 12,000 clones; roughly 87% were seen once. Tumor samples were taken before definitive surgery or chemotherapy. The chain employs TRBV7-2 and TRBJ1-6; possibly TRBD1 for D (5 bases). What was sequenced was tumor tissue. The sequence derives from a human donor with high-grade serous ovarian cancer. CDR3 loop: CASSFRDRPSPLHF. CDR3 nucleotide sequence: TGTGCCAGCAGCTTCAGGGACCGGCCCTCACCCCTCCACTTT.